This TCR beta chain was identified in a study of OX40 agonist ivuxolimab in advanced cancers. CDR3 size: 18 residues. Germline CDR1 is LNHNV and CDR2 is YYDKDF (reference sequence). The ends lost 1 base at V and 1 base at J; junction bases unmatched: 9. Clones were read by immunoSEQ multiplex PCR, and TCRdb kept only the in-frame ones, dropping some. The sample contains about 50,000 clones, roughly 81% of which appear only once. Here the sequenced sample was CD4+ or CD8+ T cells sorted from blood, taken in a trial of the OX40 agonist ivuxolimab. This chain links TRBV15 with TRBJ2-7, with TRBD1 matching 11 bases. This receptor was obtained from an adult with an advanced solid tumor such as melanoma, head and neck, liver or kidney cancer. The CDR3 DNA reads TGTGCCACCAGCAGAGGAGGGACAGGGGGAACGTTGTCCTACGAGCAGTACTTC. Translated: CATSRGGTGGTLSYEQYF.